The present T cell receptor (beta chain) was sequenced within a study of CD8 T cells in ankylosing spondylitis. With molecular barcodes, quantitative 5'-RACE was used to make the TCR beta libraries. TCRdb re-derived calls from the 5' RACE reads in MiXCR, one entry per CDR3 protein. The data show about 450,000 distinct CDR3 sequences, around 26% seen once. Worth noting for this clonotype: Its antigen remains unknown.

Study conclusions and caveats: Seemingly distinctive of ankylosing spondylitis blood was a TCR beta motif formed by eight highly homologous variants. According to the report, clones linked to the disease were significantly enriched in matched synovial fluid samples taken from ankylosing spondylitis patients.

The TCR was taken from a male donor with ankylosing spondylitis. The sample comprised blood, either unsorted or a sorted T cell fraction (not recorded which).

CDR3 sequence reads: CSASGEGDRGYNQPQHF. In DNA form, the CDR3 reads TGCAGTGCTAGTGGGGAGGGGGACAGGGGGTACAATCAGCCCCAGCATTTT. The V gene is TRBV20-1, the J gene TRBJ1-5; 11 bases match TRBD1. Trimming took 3 bases from V and 3 from J; bases not matched to a gene: 10. The CDR3 contains 17 residues. In germline, CDR1 is DFQATT, CDR2 SNEGSKA (reference sequence).